The T cell receptor beta chain under discussion was sequenced for a study of shared clonotypes between healthy human individuals. Across the whole study: Three plates were used per donor for CD4 naive, three for CD4 memory, two for CD8 naive and one for CD8 memory. The study's findings and limits: Relative to clonotypes present in all four donors, those not shared had lower generation probabilities.

Using immunoSEQ multiplex PCR, the repertoire was profiled, and TCRdb retains in-frame clones only, with some absent. The sample holds about 1 million clones, about 76% seen once. As regards this clone: Its specificity is not known.

The ends were cut back, 6 bases at V and 3 bases at J, with 14 bases in the middle. Germline V gene lookup returns CDR1 MNHNS and CDR2 SASEGT. The CDR3 covers 14 residues. The sample comprised memory CD4+ T cells sorted from blood. The subset: CD45RA-negative fraction. This receptor was identified in a man younger than 35 in good health. V is TRBV6-1 and J is TRBJ1-1; tentative D call: TRBD1 (5 bases). The CDR3 bases are TGTGCCAGCAGAGACCACTCAGGGCACACTGAAGCTTTCTTT. This sequence encodes CASRDHSGHTEAFF.